What follows is one TCR beta chain and its context. These data are taken from a study of blood T cell repertoires in COVID-19. Study-level information: The study drew acute and convalescent COVID-19 samples from the United States, Italy and Spain. T cells, B-cell-depleted T cells, or PBMCs supplied cDNA or gDNA.

The CDR3 consists of 18 residues. After removal of 2 bases from V and 2 bases from J, the junction contained 8 bases not matched to a gene. Per germline, CDR1 SGHDT and CDR2 YYEEEE. Under the authors' procedure: Cell counts per sample came from amplifying reference gene primers. Profiling relied on immunoSEQ multiplex PCR, and the TCRdb table lists in-frame clones only, not all of them. From that table come the V and J calls and clone size; the DNA was used to work out D and trimming. Here the sample spans about 210,000 clones, roughly 85% being singletons. The rearrangement links TRBV5-6 to TRBJ2-5; 14 bases are shared with TRBD2. The sequenced sample was peripheral blood. The sequence was obtained from a woman of 80 years or more with acute or convalescent COVID-19. The CDR3 reads CASSFRTSGRKAQETQYF. The CDR3 DNA follows: TGTGCCAGCAGCTTTCGGACTAGCGGGAGGAAGGCTCAAGAGACCCAGTACTTC.